This TCR beta chain is drawn from a study of OX40 agonist ivuxolimab in advanced cancers. In the study overall: The costimulatory receptor OX40 (CD134) was targeted by ivuxolimab, a fully human IgG2 agonistic monoclonal antibody. Peripheral TCRbeta sequencing was intended to test whether TCR sequence diversity was altered and clonal T-cell expansion was caused by ivuxolimab. Prior anti-PD-1, anti-PD-L1 or anti-CTLA-4 therapy was permitted, and approximately 40% of dose-escalation patients had received checkpoint inhibitors. In the dose-escalation cohort, 70% to 85% of patients were male, and the mean age was roughly 56 years with a range of about 20 to 80. Partial responses occurred in three dose-escalation patients: two with cutaneous melanoma and one with hepatocellular carcinoma. Among the 50 to 55 dose-escalation patients, around 19 had hepatocellular carcinoma, roughly 15 melanoma, 9 renal cell carcinoma and 9 head and neck cancer. The paper describes the monotherapy dose-escalation part (N of about 47 patients) of the phase I trial of ivuxolimab. Intravenous ivuxolimab was administered to patients every 2 weeks at six dose levels: 0.01, 0.1, 0.3, 1.5, 3 and 10 mg/kg. General conclusions and limits of the study: Low levels of normalized T-cell clonal expansion were also seen in some nonresponding patients. Which antigens the clonally expanded peripheral T cells were specific for was not determined. After ivuxolimab, CD8+ T cells had more expanded clones than CD4+ T cells on average. In the 0.1-3.0 mg/kg groups, partial responders were among the patients with the lowest normalized peripheral clonal expansion, particularly in CD8+ T cells. At doses of 0.1 to 3.0 mg/kg, clonal expansion of both CD4+ and CD8+ blood T cells was observed from baseline to week 6.

Genomic DNA was isolated from the sorted cells so that the TCRbeta CDR3 region could be sequenced. The immunoSEQ Assay was used for sequencing of TCRbeta CDR3 regions. TCRdb provides this immuneACCESS table in a form limited to in-frame rearrangements. Some clones are lacking; in checked studies, under half of them reflect an unresolved V gene, and why the rest are absent is not known. The sample table lists tens of thousands of clones, approximately 87% of them with a count of one. The top ten constitute around 1.6% of the sample. A remark on this clone: No antigen is known for it. Base qualities are not at hand, and no much larger clone is one base apart.

CDR3 length: 17 amino acids, cysteine to phenylalanine. The only DNA kept is the CDR3, 51 bases in frame from the first base. CDR1 and CDR2 were assigned from the germline V gene as SGHTA and FQGNSA. Unmatched junction bases come to 11, with V trimmed by 1 base and J by 7 bases. Patients with autoimmune disease history or receiving systemic immunosuppression were excluded from the trial. In every dose cohort, peripheral blood was drawn for TCR sequencing at baseline, cycle 4 day 1, and cycle 7 day 1. Samples came from an open-label, multicenter, first-in-human phase I dose-escalation trial of ivuxolimab. Adults with locally advanced or metastatic head and neck squamous cell, hepatocellular, melanoma or renal cell carcinoma were enrolled in the trial. Before TCR sequencing, CD4+ T cells and CD8+ T cells were sorted from peripheral blood as separate populations.

This clonotype was sampled from an adult with an advanced solid tumor such as melanoma, head and neck, liver or kidney cancer. The rearranged chain carries TRBV7-2 and TRBJ1-5; 9 of the junction bases match TRBD1. The sample was CD4+ or CD8+ T cells sorted from blood, taken in a trial of the OX40 agonist ivuxolimab. The bases read TGTGCCAGCAGCTTAGAGCACGCCGGGACAGGGAGGCAGCCCCAGCATTTT. Its translation is CASSLEHAGTGRQPQHF. The reference TRBV7-2 and TRBJ1-5 proteins fill in what lies around the CDR3, so the full variable domain reads GAGVSQSPSNKVTEKGKDVELRCDPISGHTALYWYRQSLGQGLEFLIYFQGNSAPDKSGLPSDRFSAERTGGSVSTLTIQRTQQEDSAVYLCASSLEHAGTGRQPQHFGDGTRLSIL.